This T cell receptor (beta chain) was sequenced during a study of T cell repertoires in cytomegalovirus infection. About the study: Both a matching HLA type and CMV infection were indicated by public TCR beta signatures.

CDR3 length: 12 amino acids. V was shortened by 1 base and J by 5 bases, with 5 bases between the two germline ends. Looked up from germline, CDR1 is MNHEY and CDR2 is SVGEGT. TCRdb re-called the reads through MiXCR, storing one row per CDR3 protein. The sample shows approximately 110,000 distinct CDR3 sequences, roughly 39% of them seen only once. On this clonotype: Its specificity is not known.

The chain is built from TRBV6-2 or TRBV6-3 and TRBJ2-5; D is ambiguous. This TCR was recovered from a human donor in good health (CMV status not recorded). Some clones in this sample may be carry-over from other donors' samples. The material was CD8+ T cells from cultured PBMCs, obtained from culture after CMV antigen stimulation. CDR3 in amino acids: CASSYFGETQYF. The CDR3 DNA reads TGTGCCAGCAGTTACTTCGGGGAGACCCAGTACTTC.